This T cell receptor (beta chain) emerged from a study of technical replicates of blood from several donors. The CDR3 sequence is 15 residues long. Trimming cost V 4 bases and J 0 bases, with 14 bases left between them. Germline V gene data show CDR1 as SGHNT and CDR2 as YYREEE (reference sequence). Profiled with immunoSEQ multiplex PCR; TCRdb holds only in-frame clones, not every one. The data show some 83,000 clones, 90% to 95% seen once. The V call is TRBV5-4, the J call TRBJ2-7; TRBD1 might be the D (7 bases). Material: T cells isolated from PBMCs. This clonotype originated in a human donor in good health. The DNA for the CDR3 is TGTGCCAGCAGCCCCGGCGGGGACAGCTCCTACGAGCAGTACTTC. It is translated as CASSPGGDSSYEQYF.